The 28 T cell receptor beta chains below come from one sample, sequenced in a study of T cell repertoires in cytomegalovirus infection. TCRdb itself ran the reads through MiXCR, one entry per CDR3 protein. The sample contains some 99,000 distinct CDR3 sequences, around 28% of which appear only once. Their specific antigens are unknown. The sequencing here drew on CD8+ T cells from cultured PBMCs, taken from culture after CMV antigen stimulation. The receptors were gathered from a human donor in good health (CMV status not recorded). Some clones in this sample may be carry-over from other donors' samples.

This clonotype was seen a handful of times. V gene TRBV4-1 combines with J gene TRBJ1-1; weak D call: TRBD1 (6 bases). V lost 1 base to trimming and J lost 10 bases, with 22 bases between them. CDR1 is MGHRA and CDR2 is YSYEKL in the germline V gene. The CDR3 runs 16 residues. CDR3 coding DNA: TGCGCCAGCAGCCAAGCGCCCCAACAGGGTACCCCAGGAGCTTTCTTT. Its translation: CASSQAPQQGTPGAFF.

The V call is TRBV12-3 or TRBV12-4, the J call TRBJ1-1, with 11 bases identical to TRBD1. V was pared by 4 bases and J by 6 bases, with 7 bases of the junction left unmatched. CDR3 length equals 15 residues. The CDR3 spells CASSSSGTGGPEAFF. In nucleotides, the CDR3 is TGTGCCAGCAGTTCATCCGGGACAGGGGGGCCTGAAGCTTTCTTT.

This clonotype was seen a handful of times. V usage is TRBV9 and J usage is TRBJ1-1, with D hard to call. The CDR3 totals 13 residues. Trimming cost V 0 bases and J 4 bases, with 7 bases left between them. Germline assignment: CDR1 SGDLS and CDR2 YYNGEE. CDR3 protein: CASSVDSFTEAFF. Here the CDR3 DNA reads TGTGCCAGCAGCGTAGACTCATTCACTGAAGCTTTCTTT.

The CDR3 coding sequence is TGTGCCAGTAGTACAGGGGCGAACACTGAAGCTTTCTTT. Protein product: CASSTGANTEAFF. The J gene is TRBJ1-1, the V gene TRBV19; TRBD1 is a possible D gene (6 bases). CDR3 size: 13 residues. CDR1 and CDR2 from the germline V gene are LNHDA and SQIVND (reference sequence). Trimming left V 4 bases short and J 1 base short, with 7 bases between.

This rearrangement joins TRBV23-1 to TRBJ2-3, with D maybe TRBD2 (5 bases). TRBV23-1 is placed among ORFs of uncertain function. The V end was cut by 0 bases, the J end by 3 bases, with 19 bases between. The CDR3 has 18 amino acids. The CDR3 is CASSQSSFTSGGTDTQYF. The DNA for the CDR3 is TGCGCCAGCAGTCAATCCTCCTTCACGAGCGGTGGAACAGATACGCAGTATTTT.

V and J are TRBV4-1 and TRBJ1-4; D is perhaps TRBD1 (5 bases). The germline V gene encodes CDR1 MGHRA and CDR2 YSYEKL. The V end lost 1 base, the J end lost 8 bases, and 20 bases lay between the germline ends. The CDR3 is made up of 17 amino acids. Here the CDR3 DNA reads TGCGCCAGCAGCCAAGGGGGGGTGGTGACAGCTGGGGAAAAACTGTTTTTT. Encoded protein: CASSQGGVVTAGEKLFF.

This clonotype was observed many times. The rearrangement links TRBV7-6 to TRBJ2-7; 8 nucleotides agree with TRBD1. V gave up 3 bases and J gave up 2 bases; unmatched junction bases: 9. The CDR3 has 16 amino acids. Germline-derived CDR1 and CDR2 are SGHVS and FNYEAQ. In DNA, the CDR3 is TGTGCCAGCAGCTTTTCCCCCGGGACAGGAACCTACGAGCAGTACTTC. This encodes CASSFSPGTGTYEQYF.

A few counts support this clonotype. The V call is TRBV7-9, the J call TRBJ2-5, with 10 positions matching TRBD2. The CDR3 has 14 amino acids. The V and J ends lost 5 bases and 4 bases, in that order; junction bases with no gene match: 4. Germline values: CDR1 SEHNR, CDR2 FQNEAQ (reference sequence). Written as DNA, the CDR3 is TGTGCCAGCAGCACACTAGCGGGGATAGAGACCCAGTACTTC. Amino acid sequence: CASSTLAGIETQYF. Looking up the rest from reference TRBV7-9 and TRBJ2-5 gives the full variable domain: DTGVSQNPRHKITKRGQNVTFRCDPISEHNRLYWYRQTLGQGPEFLTYFQNEAQLEKSRLLSDRFSAERPKGSFSTLEIQRTEQGDSAMYLCASSTLAGIETQYFGPGTRLLVL.

The J gene is TRBJ2-5, the V gene TRBV2; TRBD1 might be the D (5 bases). Germline V gene lookup returns CDR1 SNHLY and CDR2 FYNNEI. The CDR3 contains 16 residues. The V end lost 1 base, the J end lost 1 base, and 13 bases lay between the germline ends. DNA for the CDR3: TGTGCCAGCAGTGAAGGCCTCCCCAGGGCCCAAGAGACCCAGTACTTC. Translating gives CASSEGLPRAQETQYF.

This chain uses TRBV6-6 with TRBJ1-1; TRBD1 matches 9 bases. The germline V gene encodes CDR1 MNHNY and CDR2 SVGAGI (reference sequence). CDR3 length: 20 residues. V was clipped by 2 bases and J by 0 bases; unmatched bases: 16. This CDR3 is CASSYTLGTGNFAMNTEAFF. As DNA, the CDR3 is TGTGCCAGCAGTTACACCCTAGGGACAGGGAATTTTGCAATGAACACTGAAGCTTTCTTT.

This clonotype showed up just a few times. The V and J genes are TRBV11-2 and TRBJ2-1; TRBD1 aligns across 11 bases. The V segment lost 8 bases and the J segment 7 bases; nucleotides outside the gene matches: 4. Germline lookup yields CDR1 SGHAT and CDR2 FQNNGV. This CDR3 is built from 13 residues. CDR3 nucleotides: TGTGCCAGCGGGGACAGGGGGTATAATGAGCAGTTCTTC. As protein: CASGDRGYNEQFF. Supplemented by reference TRBV11-2 and TRBJ2-1, the full variable domain reads EAGVAQSPRYKIIEKRQSVAFWCNPISGHATLYWYQQILGQGPKLLIQFQNNGVVDDSQLPKDRFSAERLKGVDSTLKIQPAKLEDSAVYLCASGDRGYNEQFFGPGTRLTVL.

The chain joins TRBV27 to TRBJ2-3; TRBD1 aligns across 8 bases. V lost 4 bases to trimming and J lost 1 base; unmatched junction nucleotides: 7. CDR3 length: 16 residues. Germline-derived CDR1 and CDR2 are MNHEY and SMNVEV (reference sequence). The CDR3 DNA reads as TGTGCCAGCAGTTCCGGGACAGGACCCCGCACAGATACGCAGTATTTT. Translating gives CASSSGTGPRTDTQYF.

This clonotype was seen a handful of times. The J gene is TRBJ1-6, the V gene TRBV2; unclear D gene. The germline V gene encodes CDR1 SNHLY and CDR2 FYNNEI. Trimming took off 3 bases at V and 4 bases at J, with 13 bases between the two ends. This CDR3 has 16 amino acids. CDR3 bases: TGTGCCAGCAGTGACTGGGAGGAACCTTATAATTCACCCCTCCACTTT. As protein: CASSDWEEPYNSPLHF.

The J gene is TRBJ1-1, the V gene TRBV6-1; TRBD1 matches 7 bases. Germline V gives CDR1 MNHNS, CDR2 SASEGT. The CDR3 contains 12 residues. V was clipped by 11 bases and J by 0 bases; unmatched bases: 3. The CDR3 DNA is TGTGCCGGGGGACAGCTGAACACTGAAGCTTTCTTT. It is translated as CAGGQLNTEAFF.

The V call is TRBV15, the J call TRBJ2-3; D is undetermined. Per the germline V gene, CDR1 is LNHNV and CDR2 is YYDKDF (reference sequence). The CDR3 spans 16 residues. V dropped 0 bases and J dropped 0 bases, with 10 bases sitting between them. The CDR3 loop reads CATSRDPGPSTDTQYF. The CDR3 region has the DNA TGTGCCACCAGCAGAGATCCGGGCCCGAGCACAGATACGCAGTATTTT.

The V and J genes are TRBV6-6 and TRBJ2-7; weak D call: TRBD1 (6 bases). V lost 5 bases, J lost 4 bases, and 9 bases lay in between. This CDR3 comprises 12 residues. The germline CDR1 and CDR2 sequences are MNHNY and SVGAGI (reference sequence). The CDR3 loop is CASSNRVYEQYF. The CDR3 DNA reads TGTGCCAGCAGTAACAGGGTATACGAGCAGTACTTC.

This clonotype appeared a few times. CDR3 sequence (DNA): TGCGCCAGCAGCCAAGGATACAGATACGAGCAGTACTTC. This sequence encodes CASSQGYRYEQYF. The chain links TRBV4-1 to TRBJ2-7; unclear D gene. The CDR3 runs to 13 residues. The ends were cut back, 1 base at V and 4 bases at J, with 8 bases in the middle. The germline gives CDR1 MGHRA, CDR2 YSYEKL.

This clonotype came up many times. The chain links TRBV13 to TRBJ1-1, with D unclear. V shed 5 bases and J shed 2 bases, with 12 bases lying between them. This CDR3 has 14 residues. Per germline, CDR1 PRHDT and CDR2 FYEKMQ (reference sequence). CDR3: CASSQAGSNTEAFF. Here the CDR3 DNA reads TGTGCCAGCAGCCAGGCGGGGTCTAACACTGAAGCTTTCTTT.

This clonotype was detected a few times. The chain couples TRBV6-1 to TRBJ2-3; D may correspond to TRBD1 or TRBD2 (5 bases each). This CDR3 is built from 16 residues. V lost 8 bases, J lost 3 bases, and 21 bases lay in between. CDR1 and CDR2 from the germline V gene are MNHNS and SASEGT. CDR3 loop: CASVLPAGAATDTQYF. The CDR3, as DNA: TGTGCCAGCGTACTCCCCGCCGGGGCCGCGACAGATACGCAGTATTTT.

V gene TRBV2 combines with J gene TRBJ1-1, with D perhaps TRBD1 (5 bases). There are 11 residues in the CDR3. Looked up from germline, CDR1 is SNHLY and CDR2 is FYNNEI. With 3 bases removed from V and 10 bases from J, the gap between germline ends came to 9 bases. This CDR3 reads CASSEIGVAFF. CDR3 nucleotides: TGTGCCAGCAGTGAGATAGGGGTAGCTTTCTTT.

The chain uses TRBV20-1 and TRBJ1-6, with 8 bases fitting TRBD1. V trimming: 1 base; J trimming: 5 bases; junction bases outside the gene matches: 4. CDR1 DFQATT and CDR2 SNEGSKA come from the germline V gene (reference sequence). The CDR3 covers 15 residues. The CDR3 bases are TGCAGTGCTAGAGGGCAGGGGGCTGATAATTCACCCCTCCACTTT. This encodes CSARGQGADNSPLHF.

The chain employs TRBV7-9 and TRBJ1-2; TRBD1 is a possible D gene (5 bases). Looked up from germline, CDR1 is SEHNR and CDR2 is FQNEAQ (reference sequence). Trimming pared 5 bases from V and 2 bases from J, leaving 18 bases between. This CDR3 contains 16 residues. The CDR3 coding sequence is TGTGCCAGCAGCCCCTCCCCCCTGGACAAAAACTATGGCTACACCTTC. Amino acid sequence: CASSPSPLDKNYGYTF.

This clonotype was recorded a few times. V is TRBV7-3 and J is TRBJ1-1; D gene uncertain. Per germline, CDR1 SGHTA and CDR2 FQGTGA. Between the trimmed V and J ends, which lost 2 bases and 7 bases, there was a span of 14 bases. There are 14 residues in the CDR3. This CDR3 reads CASSLAWVKGEAFF. CDR3 DNA: TGTGCCAGCAGCTTAGCGTGGGTGAAAGGTGAAGCTTTCTTT.

The V gene is TRBV2, the J gene TRBJ2-3; D possibly corresponds to TRBD2 (6 bases). CDR3 length: 13 amino acids. Germline CDR1 reads SNHLY; CDR2 reads FYNNEI. V was cut by 3 bases and J by 3 bases, with 7 bases left in between. CDR3 in amino acids: CASSEEGTDTQYF. The CDR3 DNA sequence: TGTGCCAGCAGTGAGGAGGGTACAGATACGCAGTATTTT.

This clonotype has just a few counts. The chain employs TRBV2 and TRBJ1-1; D uncertain. The V and J ends lost 7 bases and 1 base respectively, with 25 bases between them. Germline V gene lookup returns CDR1 SNHLY and CDR2 FYNNEI. The CDR3 has 18 residues. In DNA, the CDR3 is TGTGCCAGCACCCCCCTGTCTGGTTCTCTAAGGGAGAACACTGAAGCTTTCTTT. Translation: CASTPLSGSLRENTEAFF.

The chain recombines TRBV27 with TRBJ1-1; D is uncertain. Germline V gives CDR1 MNHEY, CDR2 SMNVEV (reference sequence). V lost 5 bases to trimming and J lost 3 bases, with 13 bases between them. There are 14 residues in the CDR3. This chain's CDR3 is CASSPSGPYTEAFF. In nucleotides, the CDR3 is TGTGCCAGCAGTCCCTCCGGGCCCTACACTGAAGCTTTCTTT.

The table lists this clonotype with a few counts. The chain carries TRBV7-9 and TRBJ2-3, with no clear D. V lost 5 bases and J 4 bases, leaving 13 bases between the germline ends. The CDR3 covers 14 residues. Germline lookup yields CDR1 SEHNR and CDR2 FQNEAQ (reference sequence). The CDR3 region is CASSADPMADTQYF. CDR3 bases: TGTGCCAGCAGCGCTGACCCAATGGCAGATACGCAGTATTTT. The whole variable domain, remainder taken from reference TRBV7-9 and TRBJ2-3, is DTGVSQNPRHKITKRGQNVTFRCDPISEHNRLYWYRQTLGQGPEFLTYFQNEAQLEKSRLLSDRFSAERPKGSFSTLEIQRTEQGDSAMYLCASSADPMADTQYFGPGTRLTVL.

This clonotype has more than one count but fewer than ten. V and J are TRBV20-1 and TRBJ2-1, with TRBD1 matching 7 bases. Germline V gene sequence: CDR1 DFQATT, CDR2 SNEGSKA (reference sequence). The CDR3 contains 12 residues. The junction had 3 bases not matched to a gene; V was cut back by 1 base and J by 9 bases. The CDR3 loop reads CSARVAGGEQFF. CDR3 DNA sequence: TGCAGTGCTAGAGTAGCAGGGGGTGAGCAGTTCTTC.